These 20 T cell receptor beta chains were all obtained from the same sample, sequenced in a study of cytomegalovirus exposure and HLA in healthy donors. Sequenced by immunoSEQ multiplex PCR; TCRdb stores in-frame clones only, minus some. This repertoire shows roughly 73,000 clones, 94% found once; its top ten account for roughly 1.5%. Sequencing was carried out using PBMCs. These receptors came from a man between 18 and 29 years old in good health and CMV-seropositive.

CDR3 DNA sequence: TGTGCCAGCTCACCGGGACAGGGTAAAGAGACCCAGTACTTC. As protein: CASSPGQGKETQYF. The rearrangement uses TRBV18 and TRBJ2-5, with 9 bases identical to TRBD1. V was clipped by 3 bases and J by 3 bases; unmatched bases: 2. CDR1 KGHSH and CDR2 LQKENI come from the germline V gene. The CDR3 is made up of 14 amino acids.

This clone has a single count. V usage is TRBV18 and J usage is TRBJ1-3, with D unclear. The V gene lost 6 bases and the J gene lost 3 bases, with 9 bases spanning the gap. Per the germline V gene, CDR1 is KGHSH and CDR2 is LQKENI. The CDR3 sequence is 13 residues long. The CDR3 region has the DNA TGTGCCAGCTCTACAAACCGTGGAAACACCATATATTTT. It encodes CASSTNRGNTIYF.

J is TRBJ2-5 and V is TRBV5-1, with TRBD1 identical over 7 bases. The CDR3 contains 14 residues. Germline V gene data show CDR1 as SGHRS and CDR2 as YFSETQ. Trimming removed 4 bases from V and 7 bases from J; junction bases left unmatched: 10. In nucleotides, the CDR3 is TGCGCCAGCAGCATACGACAGGGCGGTGTGACCCAGTACTTC. Translation: CASSIRQGGVTQYF.

The chain is built from TRBV29-1 and TRBJ2-7; D may be TRBD2 (6 bases). The CDR3 is 13 residues long. V was pared by 4 bases and J by 4 bases, with 14 bases between. Germline CDR1 and CDR2: SQVTM and ANQGSEA. CDR3 in DNA: TGCAGCGTTGTATCCGGGAGTGGTTACGAGCAGTACTTC. Translation: CSVVSGSGYEQYF.

This chain uses TRBV7-9 with TRBJ1-2; the match to TRBD1 covers 8 bases. From germline, CDR1 is SEHNR and CDR2 FQNEAQ (reference sequence). This CDR3 is built from 14 residues. The ends lost 6 bases at V and 6 bases at J; junction bases unmatched: 9. In DNA form, the CDR3 reads TGTGCCAGCAGTGCAGGGGGCGCTGGTAATGGCTACACCTTC. This sequence encodes CASSAGGAGNGYTF.

The chain uses TRBV5-6 and TRBJ2-1, with TRBD1 matching over 9 bases. This CDR3 comprises 15 residues. Germline assignment: CDR1 SGHDT and CDR2 YYEEEE. J gave up 9 bases and V 4 bases, and 11 bases lay outside the gene matches. The CDR3 region has the DNA TGTGCCAGCAGCCTGGCGGGACAGGGCCGAACTGAGCAGTTCTTC. It translates to CASSLAGQGRTEQFF.

In its sample, this clone was seen once. The chain employs TRBV19 and TRBJ2-1; 13 nucleotides match TRBD2. The V and J ends lost 7 bases and 9 bases, in that order; junction bases with no gene match: 9. The CDR3 is 15 residues long. In germline, CDR1 is LNHDA, CDR2 SQIVND (reference sequence). The CDR3 nucleotides read TGTGCCAGTACTTCACTAGCGGGAGGGCCCCCTGAGCAGTTCTTC. Translating it yields CASTSLAGGPPEQFF.

This chain joins TRBV7-6 and TRBJ2-1; 8 positions agree with TRBD2. CDR1 and CDR2 from the germline V gene are SGHVS and FNYEAQ. V lost 4 bases, J lost 0 bases, and 5 bases stayed unmatched. This CDR3 is 16 amino acids long. Here the CDR3 DNA reads TGTGCCAGCAGCTACAGCGGGAGTTCCTCCTACAATGAGCAGTTCTTC. It is translated as CASSYSGSSSYNEQFF.

The V call is TRBV6-1, the J call TRBJ2-5, with D perhaps TRBD2 (7 bases). The germline gives CDR1 MNHNS, CDR2 SASEGT. CDR3 size: 15 residues. Trimming stripped 8 bases from V and 7 bases from J, with 23 bases between. DNA of the CDR3: TGTGCCAGCTCGGAGGGGGGGAGGCCGGAGGGGACCCAGTACTTC. Protein product: CASSEGGRPEGTQYF.

This chain connects TRBV28 to TRBJ1-5, with no clear D. Trimming cost V 8 bases and J 6 bases, with 8 bases left between them. The CDR3 is 11 residues long. The germline gives CDR1 MDHEN, CDR2 SYDVKM. The CDR3 sequence is CASANSQPQHF. The CDR3, as DNA: TGTGCCAGCGCGAATTCTCAGCCCCAGCATTTT.

V usage is TRBV18 and J usage is TRBJ2-7, with 10 bases fitting TRBD1. Trimming took 3 bases from V and 4 from J; bases not matched to a gene: 3. There are 14 residues in the CDR3. Germline CDR1 KGHSH, CDR2 LQKENI. Here the CDR3 DNA reads TGTGCCAGCTCACCTACGGGACAGGGGTACGAGCAGTACTTC. The encoded protein is CASSPTGQGYEQYF.

This clone showed up just a few times. The chain couples TRBV5-4 to TRBJ2-2, with D possibly TRBD2 on 6 matching bases. Germline V gene lookup returns CDR1 SGHNT and CDR2 YYREEE (reference sequence). This CDR3 comprises 14 residues. V was pared by 6 bases and J by 4 bases, with 13 bases between. CDR3 amino acids: CASNEGGATGELFF. For the CDR3, the DNA is TGTGCCAGCAACGAAGGCGGGGCCACCGGGGAGCTGTTTTTT. Together with reference TRBV5-4 and TRBJ2-2, the CDR3 gives the full variable domain: ETGVTQSPTHLIKTRGQQVTLRCSSQSGHNTVSWYQQALGQGPQFIFQYYREEENGRGNFPPRFSGLQFPNYSSELNVNALELDDSALYLCASNEGGATGELFFGEGSRLTVL.

This clone was seen a single time. The CDR3 nucleotides are TGTGCCAGCAGTTTGGGGGGGACGAGCGGGAACACTGAAGCTTTCTTT. This encodes CASSLGGTSGNTEAFF. V and J are TRBV28 and TRBJ1-1, with a possible D match to TRBD1 (5 bases). Trimming took off 3 bases at V and 1 base at J, with 15 bases between the two ends. From germline, CDR1 is MDHEN and CDR2 SYDVKM. CDR3 size: 16 residues.

V gene TRBV14 combines with J gene TRBJ2-3; 7 bases agree with TRBD2. This CDR3 is built from 17 residues. The V segment lost 1 base and the J segment 2 bases; nucleotides outside the gene matches: 9. Germline CDR1 and CDR2: SGHDN and FVKESK. The CDR3 DNA follows: TGTGCCAGCAGCCAAGGGGTCCGCGGGGGTTCCACAGATACGCAGTATTTT. Protein: CASSQGVRGGSTDTQYF.

The V and J genes are TRBV10-3 and TRBJ2-3; 12 nucleotides line up with TRBD2. Germline V gives CDR1 ENHRY, CDR2 SYGVKD. V lost 4 bases, J lost 2 bases, and 4 bases stayed unmatched. This CDR3 spans 16 amino acids. The CDR3 DNA sequence: TGTGCCATCAGTGGGGGACTAGCGGGTTTCACAGATACGCAGTATTTT. It translates to CAISGGLAGFTDTQYF.

The V call is TRBV5-1, the J call TRBJ2-1; perhaps TRBD2 as D (5 bases). Trimming removed 1 base at V and 7 bases at J, with 9 bases between. The CDR3 is 13 residues long. Germline V gene lookup returns CDR1 SGHRS and CDR2 YFSETQ. CDR3 sequence reads: CASSLSPGNEQFF. The CDR3 DNA reads TGCGCCAGCAGCTTGTCGCCGGGGAATGAGCAGTTCTTC.

The rearrangement links TRBV5-6 to TRBJ2-1; 8 nucleotides match TRBD2. CDR3 length: 14 amino acids. Trimming took 0 bases from V and 8 from J; bases not matched to a gene: 4. Germline assignment: CDR1 SGHDT and CDR2 YYEEEE. CDR3 bases: TGTGCCAGCAGCTTGGGACTAGCGTACTATGAGCAGTTCTTC. Amino acids: CASSLGLAYYEQFF. Full variable domain (remainder filled in from reference TRBV5-6 and TRBJ2-1): DAGVTQSPTHLIKTRGQQVTLRCSPKSGHDTVSWYQQALGQGPQFIFQYYEEEERQRGNFPDRFSGHQFPNYSSELNVNALLLGDSALYLCASSLGLAYYEQFFGPGTRLTVL.

The V and J genes are TRBV7-8 and TRBJ2-2; the match to TRBD2 covers 11 bases. V gave up 5 bases and J gave up 9 bases; unmatched junction bases: 8. CDR1 and CDR2 (germline): SGHVS, FQNEAQ. CDR3 length: 15 amino acids. The CDR3 protein is CASSPLAGDFRELFF. The CDR3, as DNA: TGTGCCAGCAGCCCACTAGCGGGAGATTTCCGGGAGCTGTTTTTT.

The chain's CDR3 is CASEGDRTPQECTEAFF. The CDR3 coding sequence is TGTGCCAGCGAAGGGGATAGGACCCCTCAGGAGTGCACTGAAGCTTTCTTT. V gene TRBV21-1 combines with J gene TRBJ1-1; the table's D call, TRBD1, was not checked against the DNA. TRBV21-1 constitutes a pseudogene. CDR3 length: 17 amino acids.

The V and J genes are TRBV28 and TRBJ1-1, with 7 nucleotides matching TRBD1. Looked up from germline, CDR1 is MDHEN and CDR2 is SYDVKM. V was clipped by 7 bases and J by 1 base; unmatched bases: 12. This CDR3 has 16 amino acids. CDR3 nucleotide sequence: TGTGCCAGCACCAAAGGGGGCCTGGATGGGAACACTGAAGCTTTCTTT. Amino acids: CASTKGGLDGNTEAFF.